One TCR beta chain is described in this entry. Its antigen is still unknown. 5'RACE template switching with UMIs generated TCR beta cDNA. TCRdb reprocessed the 5' RACE reads and reports one entry per CDR3 protein, with no DNA. This listing includes 8,000 or so distinct CDR3 sequences. This specimen comes from a study of T cells expressing NK-cell markers. Study in general: The authors derived TCR beta repertoires from sorted CD3+CD56+NKG2C+, CD3+CD56+NKG2C- and CD3+CD56-NKG2C+ T cells.

This CDR3 has 14 residues. Findings and limits, study-wide: These clonotypes additionally ranked first within the CD3+CD56-NKG2C+ fraction of a handful of donors.

The sequence came from a man aged 18 to 70 in good health. The chain combines TRBV12-3 or TRBV12-4 with TRBJ1-2; the TCRdb D gene call, TRBD1, has no DNA to confirm it. The source material was blood T cells: a sorted CD56 or NKG2C T cell subset, CD4+ or CD8+ T cells, or bulk PBMC T cells (not recorded which). The CDR3 reads CASRPSAGGYGYTF.